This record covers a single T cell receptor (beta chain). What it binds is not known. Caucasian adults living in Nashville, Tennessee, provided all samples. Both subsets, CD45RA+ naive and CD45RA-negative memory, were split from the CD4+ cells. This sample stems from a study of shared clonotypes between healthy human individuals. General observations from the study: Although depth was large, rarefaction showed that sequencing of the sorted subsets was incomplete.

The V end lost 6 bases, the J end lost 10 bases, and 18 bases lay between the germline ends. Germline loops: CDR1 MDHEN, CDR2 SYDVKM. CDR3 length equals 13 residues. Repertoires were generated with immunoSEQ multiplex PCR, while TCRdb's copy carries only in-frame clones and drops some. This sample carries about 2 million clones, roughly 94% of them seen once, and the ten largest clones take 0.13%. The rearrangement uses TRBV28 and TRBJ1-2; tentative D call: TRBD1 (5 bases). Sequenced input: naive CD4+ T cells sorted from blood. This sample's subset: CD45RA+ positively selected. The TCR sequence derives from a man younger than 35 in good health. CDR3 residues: CASSPGGDSAYTF. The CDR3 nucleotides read TGTGCCAGCAGCCCCGGGGGGGATTCTGCCTACACCTTC.